What follows is one TCR beta chain and its context. The data were obtained in a study of regulatory T cells in long-lasting Graves disease. Stated time point: persistent/refractory GD, antithyroid drugs over 5 years with positive TRAb. PBMC RNA was the source of the TCR library. The CDR3 loop spans 13 amino acids. Germline V gene sequence: CDR1 SGHAT, CDR2 FQNNGV. V gave up 5 bases and J gave up 3 bases, with 11 bases separating them. Library construction for TCR beta used iRepertoire HTBI primers and Arm-PCR of CDR3 regions. Each CDR3 protein gets one entry after TCRdb re-called the multiplex PCR reads with MiXCR. This sample carries around 300,000 distinct CDR3 sequences, roughly a fifth of them seen once, and the ten largest clones take 56%.

The specimen comprised peripheral blood mononuclear cells (PBMCs), sampled when the disease was refractory, from a patient treated with antithyroid drugs. The TCR sequence derives from a female donor with Graves disease. The gene calls are TRBV11-2 and TRBJ2-7, with D tentatively TRBD1 or TRBD2 (5 bases each). As DNA, the CDR3 is TGTGCCAGCAGCCACGGGACCCTCTACGAGCAGTACTTC. Encoded protein: CASSHGTLYEQYF. The entire variable domain, with the rest obtained from reference TRBV11-2 and TRBJ2-7, is as follows: EAGVAQSPRYKIIEKRQSVAFWCNPISGHATLYWYQQILGQGPKLLIQFQNNGVVDDSQLPKDRFSAERLKGVDSTLKIQPAKLEDSAVYLCASSHGTLYEQYFGPGTRLTVT.